This T cell receptor beta chain was documented in a study of cytomegalovirus exposure and HLA in healthy donors. Study findings and constraints: Upon later analysis, TCR association rates were observed to vary by HLA locus, being highest for DRB1 and lowest for HLA-C.

The V end was cut by 0 bases, the J end by 0 bases, with 9 bases between. The CDR3 is made up of 15 amino acids. Looked up from germline, CDR1 is MGHRA and CDR2 is YSYEKL. In regard to this clone: Its target is not known.

Healthy bone marrow donors made up the cohort. The PCR had 60 Vbeta and 13 Jbeta primers. Produced via immunoSEQ multiplex PCR; TCRdb's table is partial and in-frame only. There are some 150,000 clones in the sample; 80% occur only once, and roughly 9% lies in the top ten. The gene calls are TRBV4-1 and TRBJ2-7; D is ambiguous. This sequence was found in a man aged 18 to 30 in good health and CMV-seropositive. The sample was PBMCs. The CDR3 region has the DNA TGCGCCAGCAGCCAAGATGAAAGGAGCTCCTACGAGCAGTACTTC. Protein: CASSQDERSSYEQYF.